Listed below are T cell receptor beta chains from one sample, sequenced in a study of shared clonotypes between healthy human individuals. Sequenced by immunoSEQ multiplex PCR; TCRdb stores in-frame clones only, minus some. Among about 2 million clones, about 95% were seen once, and the ten largest hold around 1.2%. Sequenced input: naive CD8+ T cells sorted from blood. The receptor source for this set is a man between 18 and 35 years old in good health. The conserved cysteine and the conserved F or W are not part of the CDR3 here. The order of the fields is CDR3 protein, V gene, D gene, J gene. A D gene is named only where the DNA matches it firmly.

cdr3_aa: ASRGPGTGGGYEAF
v_call: TRBV5-1
d_call: TRBD1
j_call: TRBJ1-1

cdr3_aa: ASSSAWDGHYGYT
v_call: TRBV27
d_call: .
j_call: TRBJ1-2

cdr3_aa: ASTSRTGGQETQY
v_call: TRBV13
d_call: TRBD1
j_call: TRBJ2-5

cdr3_aa: ASSLSPSSYNEQF
v_call: TRBV27
d_call: .
j_call: TRBJ2-1

cdr3_aa: ASSIPTSWGTEAF
v_call: TRBV21-1
d_call: .
j_call: TRBJ1-1

cdr3_aa: ASSSARVGKETQY
v_call: TRBV11-1
d_call: .
j_call: TRBJ2-5

cdr3_aa: ASSASGTDYEQY
v_call: TRBV9
d_call: .
j_call: TRBJ2-7

cdr3_aa: ASSLWSSSYEQY
v_call: TRBV13
d_call: .
j_call: TRBJ2-7

cdr3_aa: ASRDRPSSGNTIY
v_call: TRBV7-9
d_call: TRBD1
j_call: TRBJ1-3

cdr3_aa: ASSPTGGRNQPQH
v_call: TRBV6-5
d_call: TRBD1
j_call: TRBJ1-5

cdr3_aa: ASSLGEWSYEQY
v_call: TRBV5-1
d_call: .
j_call: TRBJ2-7

cdr3_aa: ASGRIGRTRQY
v_call: TRBV12-5
d_call: .
j_call: TRBJ2-7

cdr3_aa: ASLMGAGGELF
v_call: TRBV19
d_call: .
j_call: TRBJ2-2

cdr3_aa: ASSYSRGAQAYEQY
v_call: TRBV6-5
d_call: TRBD2
j_call: TRBJ2-7

cdr3_aa: ASSLGPQYEQY
v_call: TRBV11-2
d_call: .
j_call: TRBJ2-7

cdr3_aa: ASRAGTGGTQETQY
v_call: TRBV10-2
d_call: TRBD1
j_call: TRBJ2-5

cdr3_aa: ASSLPGNEQY
v_call: TRBV5-5
d_call: .
j_call: TRBJ2-7

cdr3_aa: ASTSTASFDQPQH
v_call: TRBV19
d_call: .
j_call: TRBJ1-5

cdr3_aa: ASSEAEGLAGLTDTQY
v_call: TRBV2
d_call: TRBD2
j_call: TRBJ2-3

cdr3_aa: ASSSGGTNYEQY
v_call: TRBV6-5
d_call: TRBD2
j_call: TRBJ2-7

cdr3_aa: ASREDTSSYNEQF
v_call: TRBV10-1
d_call: .
j_call: TRBJ2-1

cdr3_aa: ASSEWTGEGYSEQY
v_call: TRBV2
d_call: TRBD1
j_call: TRBJ2-7

cdr3_aa: ASSFTTQGNTGELF
v_call: TRBV5-6
d_call: .
j_call: TRBJ2-2

cdr3_aa: ASSFPTGRDSPLH
v_call: TRBV7-9
d_call: TRBD1
j_call: TRBJ1-6

cdr3_aa: ASTWRGTPSDGYT
v_call: TRBV6-6
d_call: .
j_call: TRBJ1-2

cdr3_aa: ASSPSPNSYEQY
v_call: TRBV11-2
d_call: .
j_call: TRBJ2-7

cdr3_aa: ASSAGTALYNEQF
v_call: TRBV27
d_call: TRBD1
j_call: TRBJ2-1

cdr3_aa: ASRPGVSTNEKLF
v_call: TRBV5-1
d_call: .
j_call: TRBJ1-4

cdr3_aa: ASSESGGNQPQH
v_call: TRBV6-1
d_call: .
j_call: TRBJ1-5

cdr3_aa: ASSQPDSSYEQY
v_call: TRBV18
d_call: .
j_call: TRBJ2-7

cdr3_aa: ASRYLAGGLNEQF
v_call: TRBV6-5
d_call: TRBD2
j_call: TRBJ2-1

cdr3_aa: ASSLLTDTQY
v_call: TRBV7-2
d_call: .
j_call: TRBJ2-3

cdr3_aa: ASSLRGPAHSYT
v_call: TRBV28
d_call: .
j_call: TRBJ1-2

cdr3_aa: ASSVGTPNTEAF
v_call: TRBV9
d_call: .
j_call: TRBJ1-1

cdr3_aa: ASSPPFGGQDRNEQF
v_call: TRBV18
d_call: TRBD1
j_call: TRBJ2-1

cdr3_aa: ASSPDGGVSYEQY
v_call: TRBV9
d_call: .
j_call: TRBJ2-7

cdr3_aa: ASSASGQPTVHYGYT
v_call: TRBV27
d_call: .
j_call: TRBJ1-2

cdr3_aa: ASTLATADGYT
v_call: TRBV7-9
d_call: .
j_call: TRBJ1-2

cdr3_aa: ASSEFGEISSYNEQF
v_call: TRBV25-1
d_call: .
j_call: TRBJ2-1

cdr3_aa: ASSPPVGEGELF
v_call: TRBV18
d_call: .
j_call: TRBJ2-2

cdr3_aa: ASSAGLGIATNEKLF
v_call: TRBV9
d_call: .
j_call: TRBJ1-4

cdr3_aa: AWSVASGSSNEQF
v_call: TRBV30
d_call: TRBD2
j_call: TRBJ2-1

cdr3_aa: ASSPWGGYDTEAF
v_call: TRBV5-6
d_call: .
j_call: TRBJ1-1

cdr3_aa: ASREDFSYNEQF
v_call: TRBV6-5
d_call: .
j_call: TRBJ2-1

cdr3_aa: AWSLLAGPITGELF
v_call: TRBV30
d_call: TRBD2
j_call: TRBJ2-2

cdr3_aa: ASSSRDRGLDGYT
v_call: TRBV6-5
d_call: TRBD1
j_call: TRBJ1-2

cdr3_aa: ASSLEGGPRGTEAF
v_call: TRBV13
d_call: .
j_call: TRBJ1-1

cdr3_aa: ASSFPGFWQPQH
v_call: TRBV5-8
d_call: .
j_call: TRBJ1-5

cdr3_aa: ASKGGGYEQY
v_call: TRBV27
d_call: .
j_call: TRBJ2-7

cdr3_aa: ASSQRARGQETQY
v_call: TRBV4-3
d_call: .
j_call: TRBJ2-5

cdr3_aa: ASSGRGLYYGYT
v_call: TRBV28
d_call: .
j_call: TRBJ1-2

cdr3_aa: ASSSGPNEKLF
v_call: TRBV5-4
d_call: .
j_call: TRBJ1-4

cdr3_aa: ASSLSGADYT
v_call: TRBV27
d_call: .
j_call: TRBJ1-2

cdr3_aa: ASSQDEGSGMWTEAF
v_call: TRBV4-2
d_call: .
j_call: TRBJ1-1

cdr3_aa: ASSWGRSEAF
v_call: TRBV5-4
d_call: .
j_call: TRBJ1-1